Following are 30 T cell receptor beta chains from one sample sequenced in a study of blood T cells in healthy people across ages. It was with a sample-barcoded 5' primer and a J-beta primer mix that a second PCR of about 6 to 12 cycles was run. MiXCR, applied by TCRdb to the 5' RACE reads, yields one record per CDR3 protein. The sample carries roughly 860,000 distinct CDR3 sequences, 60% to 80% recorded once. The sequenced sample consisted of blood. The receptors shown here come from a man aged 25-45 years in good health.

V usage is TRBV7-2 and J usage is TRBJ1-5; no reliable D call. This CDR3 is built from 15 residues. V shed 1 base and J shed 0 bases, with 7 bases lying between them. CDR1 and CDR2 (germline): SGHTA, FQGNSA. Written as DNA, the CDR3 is TGTGCCAGCAGCTTAGATGGAGATAGCAATCAGCCCCAGCATTTT. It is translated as CASSLDGDSNQPQHF.

CDR3 nucleotide sequence: TGTGCCAGCAGCAAGAACTTTAATGAGCAGTTCTTC. Translated: CASSKNFNEQFF. The rearrangement uses TRBV11-1 and TRBJ2-1, with D unresolved. V lost 5 bases, J lost 7 bases, and 9 bases lay in between. This CDR3 comprises 12 residues. The germline CDR1 and CDR2 sequences are SGHAT and FQDESV (reference sequence).

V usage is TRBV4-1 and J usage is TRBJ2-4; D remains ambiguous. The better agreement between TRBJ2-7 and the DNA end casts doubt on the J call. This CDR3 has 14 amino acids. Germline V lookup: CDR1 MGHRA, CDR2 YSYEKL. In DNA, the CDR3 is TGCGCCAGCAGCCGCCGACCGCAAGGTGCCGAGCAGTACTTC. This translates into CASSRRPQGAEQYF.

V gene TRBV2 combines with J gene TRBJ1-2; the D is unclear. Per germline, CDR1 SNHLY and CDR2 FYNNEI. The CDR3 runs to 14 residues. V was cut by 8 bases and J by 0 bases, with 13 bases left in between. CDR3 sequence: CASLADSSNYGYTF. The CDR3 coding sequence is TGTGCCAGCCTAGCGGACTCTTCTAACTATGGCTACACCTTC.

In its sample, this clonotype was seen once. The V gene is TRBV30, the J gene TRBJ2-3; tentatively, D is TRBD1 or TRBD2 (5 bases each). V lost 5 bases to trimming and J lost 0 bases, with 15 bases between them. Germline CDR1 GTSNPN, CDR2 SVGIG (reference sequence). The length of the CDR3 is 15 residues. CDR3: CAWLKGTTSTDTQYF. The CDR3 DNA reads TGTGCCTGGCTTAAAGGGACCACTAGCACAGATACGCAGTATTTT.

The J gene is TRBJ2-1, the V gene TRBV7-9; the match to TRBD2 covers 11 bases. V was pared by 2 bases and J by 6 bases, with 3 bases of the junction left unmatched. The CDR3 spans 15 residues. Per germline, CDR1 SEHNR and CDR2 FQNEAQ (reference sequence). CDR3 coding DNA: TGTGCCAGCAGCTTAACGGGACTAGCGGCCAATGAGCAGTTCTTC. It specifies CASSLTGLAANEQFF.

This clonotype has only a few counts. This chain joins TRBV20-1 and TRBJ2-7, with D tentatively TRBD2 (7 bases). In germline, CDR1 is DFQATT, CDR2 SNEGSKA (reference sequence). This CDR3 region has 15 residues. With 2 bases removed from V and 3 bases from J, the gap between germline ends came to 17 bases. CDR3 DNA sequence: TGCAGTGCTAGATCTGAGAGGGGGGGCCGCTACGAGCAGTACTTC. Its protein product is CSARSERGGRYEQYF.

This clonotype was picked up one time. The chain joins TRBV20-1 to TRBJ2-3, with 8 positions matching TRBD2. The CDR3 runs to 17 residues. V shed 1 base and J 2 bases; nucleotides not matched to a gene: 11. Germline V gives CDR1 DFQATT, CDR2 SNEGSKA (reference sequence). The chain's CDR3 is CSARGPFAGGSTDTQYF. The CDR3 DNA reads TGCAGTGCTAGAGGTCCCTTTGCGGGGGGATCCACAGATACGCAGTATTTT.

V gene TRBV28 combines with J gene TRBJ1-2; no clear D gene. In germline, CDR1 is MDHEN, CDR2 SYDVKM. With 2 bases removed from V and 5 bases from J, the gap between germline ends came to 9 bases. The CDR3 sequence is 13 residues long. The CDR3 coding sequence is TGTGCCAGCAGTTTAAGGTCCGAGTATGGCTACACCTTC. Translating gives CASSLRSEYGYTF.

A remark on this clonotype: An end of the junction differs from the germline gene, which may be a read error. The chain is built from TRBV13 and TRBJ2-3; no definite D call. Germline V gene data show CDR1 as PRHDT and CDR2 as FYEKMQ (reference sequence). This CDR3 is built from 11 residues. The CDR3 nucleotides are TGTGCCATCAGCTTGGCAGATACGCAGTATTTT. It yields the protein CAISLADTQYF.

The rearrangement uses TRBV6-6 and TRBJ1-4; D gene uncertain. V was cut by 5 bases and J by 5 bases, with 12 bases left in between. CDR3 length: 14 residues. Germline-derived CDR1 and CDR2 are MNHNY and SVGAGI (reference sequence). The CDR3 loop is CASSPLDRNEKLFF. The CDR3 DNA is TGTGCCAGCAGTCCACTTGACCGAAATGAAAAACTGTTTTTT.

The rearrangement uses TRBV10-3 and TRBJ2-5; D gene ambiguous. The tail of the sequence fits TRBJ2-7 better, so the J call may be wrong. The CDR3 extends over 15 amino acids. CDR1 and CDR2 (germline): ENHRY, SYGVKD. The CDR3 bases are TGTGCCATCAGTGATGAGGCAGTTCCTAATTACGAGCAGTACTTC. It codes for CAISDEAVPNYEQYF.

Here the CDR3 reads CASSQTSGGLAKNIQYF. The CDR3 DNA reads as TGCGCCAGCAGCCAGACTAGCGGGGGACTAGCCAAAAACATTCAGTACTTC. This rearrangement joins TRBV4-1 to TRBJ2-4; 12 bases align to TRBD2. Losses at the gene ends were 3 bases for V and 0 bases for J; bases not matched to a gene: 3. This CDR3 contains 17 residues. Germline-derived CDR1 and CDR2 are MGHRA and YSYEKL.

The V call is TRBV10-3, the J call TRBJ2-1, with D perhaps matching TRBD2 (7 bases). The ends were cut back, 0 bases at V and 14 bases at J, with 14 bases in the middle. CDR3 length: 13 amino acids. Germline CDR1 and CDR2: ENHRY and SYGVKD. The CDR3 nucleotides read TGTGCCATCAGTGAGTCAAAGGGGGGGCCGGAGTTCTTC. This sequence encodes CAISESKGGPEFF.

CDR3 residues: CASRRSRGPYNEQFF. As DNA, the CDR3 is TGTGCCAGCCGTAGGTCTAGGGGGCCTTACAATGAGCAGTTCTTC. The chain recombines TRBV6-6 with TRBJ2-1; 7 nucleotides align to TRBD1. Looked up from germline, CDR1 is MNHNY and CDR2 is SVGAGI (reference sequence). Trimming removed 8 bases from V and 4 bases from J; junction bases left unmatched: 11. This CDR3 spans 15 amino acids.

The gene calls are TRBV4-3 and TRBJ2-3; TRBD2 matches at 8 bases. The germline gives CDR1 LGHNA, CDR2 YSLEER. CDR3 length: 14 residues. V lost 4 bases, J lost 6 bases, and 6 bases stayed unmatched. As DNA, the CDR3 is TGCGCCAGCAGCCCGGGACTAGAATCTGATACGCAGTATTTT. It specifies CASSPGLESDTQYF.

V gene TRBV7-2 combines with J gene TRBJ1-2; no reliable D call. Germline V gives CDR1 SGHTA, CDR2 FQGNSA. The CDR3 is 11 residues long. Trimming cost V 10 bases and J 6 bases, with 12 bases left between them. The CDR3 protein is CANGFGDGYTF. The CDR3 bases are TGTGCCAACGGATTTGGGGATGGCTACACCTTC.

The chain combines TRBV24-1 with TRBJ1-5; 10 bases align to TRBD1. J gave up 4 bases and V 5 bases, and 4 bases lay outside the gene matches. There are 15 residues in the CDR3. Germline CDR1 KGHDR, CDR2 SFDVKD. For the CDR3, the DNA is TGTGCCACCAGTGGTGGGACAGGGGTTAATCAGCCCCAGCATTTT. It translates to CATSGGTGVNQPQHF.

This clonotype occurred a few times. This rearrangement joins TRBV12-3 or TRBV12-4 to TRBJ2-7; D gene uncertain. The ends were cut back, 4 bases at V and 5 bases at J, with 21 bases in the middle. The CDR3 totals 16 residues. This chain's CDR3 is CASSSPGRSPSNEQYF. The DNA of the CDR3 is TGTGCCAGCAGTTCGCCCGGACGGAGTCCTTCCAACGAGCAGTACTTC.

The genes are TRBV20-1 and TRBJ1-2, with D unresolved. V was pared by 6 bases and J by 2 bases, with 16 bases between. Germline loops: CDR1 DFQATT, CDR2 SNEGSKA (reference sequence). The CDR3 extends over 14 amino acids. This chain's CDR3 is CSASSAVPNYGYTF. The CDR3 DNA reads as TGCAGTGCCTCGAGCGCAGTACCCAACTATGGCTACACCTTC.

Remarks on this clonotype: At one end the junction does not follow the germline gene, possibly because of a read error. The CDR3 sequence: CASSPGTAVNYGYTF. The DNA for the CDR3 is TGCGCCAGCAGCCCCGGGACAGCGGTGAACTATGGTTACACCTTC. V is TRBV4-1 and J is TRBJ1-2, with 7 positions matching TRBD1. There are 15 residues in the CDR3. CDR1 is MGHRA, CDR2 YSYEKL, per germline.

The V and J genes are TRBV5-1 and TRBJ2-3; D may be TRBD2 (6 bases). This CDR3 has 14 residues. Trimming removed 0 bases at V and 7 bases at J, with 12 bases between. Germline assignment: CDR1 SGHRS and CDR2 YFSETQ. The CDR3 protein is CASSLEPSENTQYF. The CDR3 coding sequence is TGCGCCAGCAGCTTGGAACCTAGCGAGAATACGCAGTATTTT. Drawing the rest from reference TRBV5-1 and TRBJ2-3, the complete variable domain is KAGVTQTPRYLIKTRGQQVTLSCSPISGHRSVSWYQQTPGQGLQFLFEYFSETQRNKGNFPGRFSGRQFSNSRSEMNVSTLELGDSALYLCASSLEPSENTQYFGPGTRLTVL.

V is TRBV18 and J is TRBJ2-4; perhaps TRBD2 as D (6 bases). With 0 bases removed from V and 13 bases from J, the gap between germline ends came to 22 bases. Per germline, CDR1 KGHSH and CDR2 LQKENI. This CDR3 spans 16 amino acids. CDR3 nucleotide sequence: TGTGCCAGCTCACCACCGTCGGACCCGGTTGGAGGGGAGCAGTACTTC. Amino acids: CASSPPSDPVGGEQYF.

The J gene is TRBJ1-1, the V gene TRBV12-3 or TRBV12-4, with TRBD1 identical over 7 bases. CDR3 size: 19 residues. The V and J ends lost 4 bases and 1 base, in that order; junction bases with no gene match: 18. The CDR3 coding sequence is TGTGCCAGCAGTTCCATTCCGGGACAGAAACCGAATTCGAACACTGAAGCTTTCTTT. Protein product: CASSSIPGQKPNSNTEAFF.

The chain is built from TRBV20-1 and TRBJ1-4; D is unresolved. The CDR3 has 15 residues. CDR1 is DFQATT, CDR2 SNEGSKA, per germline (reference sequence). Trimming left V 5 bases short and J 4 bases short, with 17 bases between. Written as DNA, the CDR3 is TGCAGTGCTTCTCACGGTGGAGGGAATAATGAAAAACTGTTTTTT. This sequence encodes CSASHGGGNNEKLFF.

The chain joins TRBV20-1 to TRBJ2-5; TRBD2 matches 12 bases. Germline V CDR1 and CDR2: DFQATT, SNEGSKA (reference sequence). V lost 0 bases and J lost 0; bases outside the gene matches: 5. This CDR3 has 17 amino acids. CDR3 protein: CSARERTSGKYQETQYF. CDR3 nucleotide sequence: TGCAGTGCTAGAGAAAGGACTAGCGGGAAGTACCAAGAGACCCAGTACTTC.

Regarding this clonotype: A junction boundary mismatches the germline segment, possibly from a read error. As DNA, the CDR3 is TGTGCCGGCAGTGAACTGGGTGATTATGGCTACACCTTC. Protein: CAGSELGDYGYTF. The gene calls are TRBV6-1 and TRBJ1-2; D ambiguous. Germline-derived CDR1 and CDR2 are MNHNS and SASEGT. This CDR3 has 13 residues.

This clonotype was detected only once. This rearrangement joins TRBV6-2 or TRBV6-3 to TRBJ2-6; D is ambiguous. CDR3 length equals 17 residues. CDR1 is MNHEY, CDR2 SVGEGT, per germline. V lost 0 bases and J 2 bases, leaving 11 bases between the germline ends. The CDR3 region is CASSYSVVNPGANVLTF. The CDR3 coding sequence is TGTGCCAGCAGTTACTCGGTAGTTAATCCTGGGGCCAACGTCCTGACTTTC.

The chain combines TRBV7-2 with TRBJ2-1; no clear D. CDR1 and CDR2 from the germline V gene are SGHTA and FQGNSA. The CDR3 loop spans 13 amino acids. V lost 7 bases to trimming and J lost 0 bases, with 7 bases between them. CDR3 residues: CASTLSSYNEQFF. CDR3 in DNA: TGTGCCAGCACGCTGAGCTCCTACAATGAGCAGTTCTTC.

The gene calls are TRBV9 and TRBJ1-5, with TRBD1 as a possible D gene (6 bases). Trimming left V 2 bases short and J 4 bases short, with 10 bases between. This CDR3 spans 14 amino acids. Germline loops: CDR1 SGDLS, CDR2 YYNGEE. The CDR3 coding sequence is TGTGCCAGCAGCGTGACTGACAGGAATCAGCCCCAGCATTTT. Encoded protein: CASSVTDRNQPQHF.